This T cell receptor (beta chain) was identified during a study of blood T cell repertoires in COVID-19. Study-level information: Samples taken during acute and convalescent COVID-19 were collected in the United States, Italy and Spain. T cells, B-cell-depleted T cells, or PBMCs supplied cDNA or gDNA.

V lost 1 base, J lost 0 bases, and 7 bases lay in between. Germline V gene data show CDR1 as SGHVS and CDR2 as FQNEAQ. The CDR3 runs 15 residues. Authors' data handling: Nucleated cell counts were estimated from reference gene primer amplification. The data were produced by immunoSEQ multiplex PCR, yet TCRdb's version contains in-frame clones alone and is incomplete. From that table come the V and J calls and clone size; the DNA was used to work out D and trimming. The sample yields about 210,000 clones, around 86% seen once. Sequencing was carried out using peripheral blood. The chain is built from TRBV7-8 and TRBJ1-5; D is possibly TRBD1 (6 bases). This clonotype was obtained from a man in his 60s with acute or convalescent COVID-19. This CDR3 reads CASSLGDTSNQPQHF. CDR3 in DNA: TGTGCCAGCAGCTTAGGGGACACTAGCAATCAGCCCCAGCATTTT.